These T cell receptor beta chains were read from a single sample in a study of blood T cell repertoires in COVID-19. TCRdb's copy holds only in-frame clones and misses some; the assay was immunoSEQ multiplex PCR. The sample includes 150,000 to 200,000 clones, about nine tenths of them seen just once. Sample: peripheral blood. The receptors originated from a woman in her 70s with acute or convalescent COVID-19. Each CDR3 is given without its conserved first and last residue. The D gene is left open where the match is weak.

.	12	TRBV3-1/TRBV3-2	ASSPVGGGTEAF
.	10	TRBV30	AWTYGSTEAF
.	12	TRBV6-2/TRBV6-3	ASSTWGGGYEQY
TRBD1	16	TRBV11-3	ASSSAKRQGRFGDTQY
TRBD1	13	TRBV4-2	ASSQDRQGAYGYT
.	15	TRBV11-3	ASSPGVWSGDTDTQY
TRBD2	11	TRBV7-3	ASSPQGTSSQY
.	12	TRBV2	ASIWGEPNEKLF
.	12	TRBV15	ATSRAGQGGEQY
TRBD2	14	TRBV5-1	ASSLNSGTDTGELF
TRBD1	13	TRBV6-2/TRBV6-3	ASSYPGTGSSPLH
TRBD1	13	TRBV2	ASSDRRQGGEKLF
TRBD1	15	TRBV5-1	ASSPRPGQGRTGELF
.	11	TRBV6-5	ASSYRQQAAAF
.	11	TRBV21-1	ASTRQGAYGYT
.	13	TRBV6-5	ASSRGGDPYNEQF
TRBD1	13	TRBV9	ASSVATGGVSPLH
.	14	TRBV4-2	ASSQDLAGASLGYT
.	13	TRBV24-1	ATSDTGTANQPQH
TRBD1	13	TRBV11-3	ASSLGQGGFNEQF
.	11	TRBV2	ASKADNTYEQY
TRBD2	13	TRBV9	ASSVTAGGPDTQY
TRBD1	12	TRBV5-1	ASSTQGTADTQY
.	12	TRBV2	ASSDRGMNTEAF
TRBD1	12	TRBV2	ASSEDRTGGGYT
.	11	TRBV5-5	ASSLVGGNEQF
.	13	TRBV10-3	AISEGRQDPYEQY
.	10	TRBV29-1	SVRQGNDEQF
.	11	TRBV27	ASSGQGPYGYT
TRBD1	15	TRBV15	ATSRLIGQGAYNEQF
TRBD1	13	TRBV15	ATSPRTGDVNGYT
TRBD1	12	TRBV27	ASSAGGRNSPLH
TRBD2	13	TRBV9	ASSAGTIPQETQY
TRBD1	13	TRBV18	ASSPGTVTNYGYT
.	11	TRBV7-5	ARSLDGGTEAF
TRBD2	13	TRBV9	ASSAGTSGADTQY
TRBD1	17	TRBV7-8	ASSLESSVGQGYTGELF
.	16	TRBV14	ASSHPGGKQRSYNEQF
.	13	TRBV6-2/TRBV6-3	ASSRGSYSNQPQH
TRBD1	13	TRBV6-5	ASSDTGGAIDTQY
TRBD2	14	TRBV7-6	ASSLEASGTVNEQF
.	13	TRBV24-1	ATSDLRAGRDTQY
TRBD1	12	TRBV28	ASSSTGVGQPQH
TRBD1	14	TRBV24-1	ATSAIRGQRTGELF
TRBD1	14	TRBV5-6	ASSLYTGTGFAGYT